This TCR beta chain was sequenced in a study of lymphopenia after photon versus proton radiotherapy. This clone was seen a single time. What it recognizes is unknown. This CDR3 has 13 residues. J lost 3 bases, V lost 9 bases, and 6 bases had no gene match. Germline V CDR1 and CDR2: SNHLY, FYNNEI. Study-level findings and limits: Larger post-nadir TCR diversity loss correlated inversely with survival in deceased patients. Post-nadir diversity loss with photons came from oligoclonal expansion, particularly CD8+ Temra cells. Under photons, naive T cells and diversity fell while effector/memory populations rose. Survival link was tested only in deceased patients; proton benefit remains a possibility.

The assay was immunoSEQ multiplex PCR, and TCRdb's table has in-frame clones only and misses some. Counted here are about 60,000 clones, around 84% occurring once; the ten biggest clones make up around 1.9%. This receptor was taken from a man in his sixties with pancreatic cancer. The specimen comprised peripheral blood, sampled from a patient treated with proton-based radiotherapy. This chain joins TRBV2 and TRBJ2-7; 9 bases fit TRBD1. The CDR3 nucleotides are TGTGCCAGGGGGACAGGGAAGTTCTACGAGCAGTACTTC. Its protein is CARGTGKFYEQYF.